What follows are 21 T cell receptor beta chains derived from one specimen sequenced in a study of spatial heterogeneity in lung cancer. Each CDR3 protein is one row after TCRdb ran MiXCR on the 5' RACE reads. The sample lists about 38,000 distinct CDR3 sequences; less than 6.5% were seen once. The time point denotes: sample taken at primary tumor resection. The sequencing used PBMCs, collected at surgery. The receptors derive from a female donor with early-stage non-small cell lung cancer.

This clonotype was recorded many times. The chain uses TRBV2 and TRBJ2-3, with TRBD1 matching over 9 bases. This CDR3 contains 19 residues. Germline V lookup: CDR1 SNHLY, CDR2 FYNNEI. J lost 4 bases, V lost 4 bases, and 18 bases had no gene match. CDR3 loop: CASSVVQGAEGRRADTQYF. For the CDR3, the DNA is TGTGCCAGCAGTGTGGTACAGGGGGCAGAGGGACGAAGGGCAGATACGCAGTATTTT. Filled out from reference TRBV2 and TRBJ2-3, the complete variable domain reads EPEVTQTPSHQVTQMGQEVILRCVPISNHLYFYWYRQILGQKVEFLVSFYNNEISEKSEIFDDQFSVERPDGSNFTLKIRSTKLEDSAMYFCASSVVQGAEGRRADTQYFGPGTRLTVL.

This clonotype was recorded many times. The CDR3 region is CASSLLTGGNQPQHF. DNA for the CDR3: TGTGCCAGCAGCTTATTAACAGGGGGGAATCAGCCCCAGCATTTT. This rearrangement joins TRBV5-6 to TRBJ1-5; 8 bases are a match to TRBD1. The CDR3 is 15 residues long. CDR1 and CDR2 from the germline V gene are SGHDT and YYEEEE. V trimming: 2 bases; J trimming: 4 bases; junction bases outside the gene matches: 5.

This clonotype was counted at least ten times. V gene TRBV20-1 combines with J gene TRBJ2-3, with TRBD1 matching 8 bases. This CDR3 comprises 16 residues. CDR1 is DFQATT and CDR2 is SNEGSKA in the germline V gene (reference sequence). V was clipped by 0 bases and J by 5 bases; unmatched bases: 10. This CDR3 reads CSARDPAGGKGDTQYF. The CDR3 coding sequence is TGCAGTGCTAGAGATCCCGCAGGGGGCAAAGGAGATACGCAGTATTTT.

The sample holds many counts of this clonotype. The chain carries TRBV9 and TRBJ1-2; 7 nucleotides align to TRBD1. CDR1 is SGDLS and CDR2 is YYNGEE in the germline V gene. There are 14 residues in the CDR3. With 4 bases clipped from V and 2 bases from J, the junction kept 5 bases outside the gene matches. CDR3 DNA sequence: TGTGCCAGCAGCCCCATGACAGGGAACTATGGCTACACCTTC. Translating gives CASSPMTGNYGYTF. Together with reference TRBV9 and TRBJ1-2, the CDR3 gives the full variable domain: DSGVTQTPKHLITATGQRVTLRCSPRSGDLSVYWYQQSLDQGLQFLIQYYNGEERAKGNILERFSAQQFPDLHSELNLSSLELGDSALYFCASSPMTGNYGYTFGSGTRLTVV.

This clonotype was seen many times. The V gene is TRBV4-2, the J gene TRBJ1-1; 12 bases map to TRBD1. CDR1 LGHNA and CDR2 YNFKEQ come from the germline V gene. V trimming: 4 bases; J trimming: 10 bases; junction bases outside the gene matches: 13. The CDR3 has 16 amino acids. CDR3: CASSREGSGTGGRAFF. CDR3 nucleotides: TGTGCCAGCAGCCGGGAGGGCTCCGGGACAGGGGGCAGAGCTTTCTTT.

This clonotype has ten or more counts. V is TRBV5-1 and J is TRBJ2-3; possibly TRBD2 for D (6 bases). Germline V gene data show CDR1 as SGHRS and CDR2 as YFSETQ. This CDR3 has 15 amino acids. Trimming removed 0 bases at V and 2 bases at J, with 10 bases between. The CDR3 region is CASSLEGTYTDTQYF. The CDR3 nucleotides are TGCGCCAGCAGCTTGGAGGGGACTTACACAGATACGCAGTATTTT.

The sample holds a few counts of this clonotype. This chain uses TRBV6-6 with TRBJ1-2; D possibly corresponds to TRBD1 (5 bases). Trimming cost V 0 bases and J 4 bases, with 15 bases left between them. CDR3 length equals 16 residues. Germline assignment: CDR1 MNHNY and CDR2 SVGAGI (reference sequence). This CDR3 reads CASSYSHRIRFYGYTF. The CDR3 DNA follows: TGTGCCAGCAGTTACTCGCACAGGATAAGATTCTATGGCTACACCTTC.

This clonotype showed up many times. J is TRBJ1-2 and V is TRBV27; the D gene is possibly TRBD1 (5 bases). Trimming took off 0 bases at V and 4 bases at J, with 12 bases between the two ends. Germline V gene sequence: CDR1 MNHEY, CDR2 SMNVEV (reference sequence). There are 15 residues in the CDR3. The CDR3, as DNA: TGTGCCAGCAGTTTATCGTTGACGGGGGGCTATGGCTACACCTTC. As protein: CASSLSLTGGYGYTF.

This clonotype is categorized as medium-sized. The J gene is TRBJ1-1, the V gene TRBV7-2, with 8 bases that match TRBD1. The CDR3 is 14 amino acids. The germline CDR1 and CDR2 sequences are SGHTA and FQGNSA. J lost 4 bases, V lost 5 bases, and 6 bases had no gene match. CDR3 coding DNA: TGTGCCAGCAGCCTCGACAGGGGTCCCACTGAAGCTTTCTTT. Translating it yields CASSLDRGPTEAFF.

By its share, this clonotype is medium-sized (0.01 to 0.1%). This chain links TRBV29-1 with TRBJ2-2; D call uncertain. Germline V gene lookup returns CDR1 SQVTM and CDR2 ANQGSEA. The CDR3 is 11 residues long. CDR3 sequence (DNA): TGCAGTTTCCGTGTAGCCGGGGAGCTGTTTTTT. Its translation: CSFRVAGELFF.

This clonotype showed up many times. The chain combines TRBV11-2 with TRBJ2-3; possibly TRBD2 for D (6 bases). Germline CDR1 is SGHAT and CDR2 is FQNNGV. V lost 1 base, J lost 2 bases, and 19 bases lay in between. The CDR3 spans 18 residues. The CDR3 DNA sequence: TGTGCCAGCAGCTTAGGAGGTCCTGGTAGCGGACTCACAGATACGCAGTATTTT. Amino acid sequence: CASSLGGPGSGLTDTQYF.

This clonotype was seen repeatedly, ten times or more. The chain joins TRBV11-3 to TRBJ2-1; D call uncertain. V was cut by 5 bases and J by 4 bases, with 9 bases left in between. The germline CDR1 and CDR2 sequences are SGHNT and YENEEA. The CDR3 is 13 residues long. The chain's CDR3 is CASSTRRYNEQFF. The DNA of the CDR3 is TGTGCCAGCAGCACACGACGATACAATGAGCAGTTCTTC. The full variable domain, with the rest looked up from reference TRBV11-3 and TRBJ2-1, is EAGVVQSPRYKIIEKKQPVAFWCNPISGHNTLYWYLQNLGQGPELLIRYENEEAVDDSQLPKDRFSAERLKGVDSTLKIQPAELGDSAVYLCASSTRRYNEQFFGPGTRLTVL.

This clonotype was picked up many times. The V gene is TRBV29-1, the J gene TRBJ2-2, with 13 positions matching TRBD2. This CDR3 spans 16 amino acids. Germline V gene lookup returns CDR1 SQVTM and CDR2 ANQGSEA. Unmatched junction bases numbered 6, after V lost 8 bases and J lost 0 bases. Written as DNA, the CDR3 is TGCAGCCCCTGGACTAGCGGGGGCCCGAACACCGGGGAGCTGTTTTTT. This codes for CSPWTSGGPNTGELFF.

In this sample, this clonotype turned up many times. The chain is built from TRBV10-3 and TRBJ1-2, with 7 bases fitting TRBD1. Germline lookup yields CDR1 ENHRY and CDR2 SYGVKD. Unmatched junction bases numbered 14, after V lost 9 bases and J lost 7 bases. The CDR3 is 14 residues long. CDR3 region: CAMKGDRVEIGYTF. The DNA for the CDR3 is TGTGCCATGAAAGGCGACAGGGTCGAGATTGGCTACACCTTC.

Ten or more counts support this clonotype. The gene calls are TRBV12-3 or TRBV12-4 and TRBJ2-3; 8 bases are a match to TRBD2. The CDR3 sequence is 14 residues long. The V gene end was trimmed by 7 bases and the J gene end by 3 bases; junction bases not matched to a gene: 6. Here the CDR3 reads CASTRTSPTDTQYF. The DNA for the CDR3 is TGTGCCAGCACTAGGACTAGCCCGACAGATACGCAGTATTTT.

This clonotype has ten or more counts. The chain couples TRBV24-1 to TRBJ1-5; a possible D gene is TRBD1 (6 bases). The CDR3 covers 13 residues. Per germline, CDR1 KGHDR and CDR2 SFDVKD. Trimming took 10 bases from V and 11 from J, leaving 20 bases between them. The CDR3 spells CATPATGSFSQHF. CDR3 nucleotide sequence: TGTGCCACTCCCGCAACAGGGTCCTTCTCCCAGCATTTT.

CDR3 region: CASSSLAGGGTDTQYF. CDR3 bases: TGCGCCAGCAGCTCCCTAGCGGGGGGTGGTACAGATACGCAGTATTTT. The chain links TRBV5-1 to TRBJ2-3, with TRBD2 identical over 11 bases. In germline, CDR1 is SGHRS, CDR2 YFSETQ. The length of the CDR3 is 16 residues. Trimming at V came to 3 bases and at J to 3 bases, leaving 6 bases not matched to a gene.

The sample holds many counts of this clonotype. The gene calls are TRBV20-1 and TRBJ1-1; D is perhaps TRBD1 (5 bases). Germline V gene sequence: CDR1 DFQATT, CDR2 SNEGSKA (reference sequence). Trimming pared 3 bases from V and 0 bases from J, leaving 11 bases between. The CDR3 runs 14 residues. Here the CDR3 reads CSASKQGMNTEAFF. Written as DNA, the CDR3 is TGCAGTGCTAGCAAGCAGGGAATGAACACTGAAGCTTTCTTT.

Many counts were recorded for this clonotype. The CDR3 DNA sequence: TGTGCCAGCAGCACCCTGGGACAGGGTATGGGCACAGATACGCAGTATTTT. Translated: CASSTLGQGMGTDTQYF. This sequence joins TRBV11-2 and TRBJ2-3; 9 bases match TRBD1. CDR1 is SGHAT, CDR2 FQNNGV, per germline. Germline trimming cut 5 bases from V and 1 base from J; bases unmatched to any gene: 10. The CDR3 runs to 17 residues. The whole variable domain, remainder taken from reference TRBV11-2 and TRBJ2-3, is EAGVAQSPRYKIIEKRQSVAFWCNPISGHATLYWYQQILGQGPKLLIQFQNNGVVDDSQLPKDRFSAERLKGVDSTLKIQPAKLEDSAVYLCASSTLGQGMGTDTQYFGPGTRLTVL.

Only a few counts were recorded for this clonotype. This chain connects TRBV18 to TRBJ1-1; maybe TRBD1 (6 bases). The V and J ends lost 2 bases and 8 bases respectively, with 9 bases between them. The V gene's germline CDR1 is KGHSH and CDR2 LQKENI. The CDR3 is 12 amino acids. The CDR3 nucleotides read TGTGCCAGCTCACCAGACGACAGGGAAGCTTTCTTT. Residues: CASSPDDREAFF.

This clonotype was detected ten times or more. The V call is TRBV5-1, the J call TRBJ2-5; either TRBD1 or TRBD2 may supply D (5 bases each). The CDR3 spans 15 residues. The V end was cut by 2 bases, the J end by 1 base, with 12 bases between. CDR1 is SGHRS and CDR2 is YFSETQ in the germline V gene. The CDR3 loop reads CASSFAGASQETQYF. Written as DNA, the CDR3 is TGCGCCAGCAGCTTTGCCGGGGCGAGCCAAGAGACCCAGTACTTC.